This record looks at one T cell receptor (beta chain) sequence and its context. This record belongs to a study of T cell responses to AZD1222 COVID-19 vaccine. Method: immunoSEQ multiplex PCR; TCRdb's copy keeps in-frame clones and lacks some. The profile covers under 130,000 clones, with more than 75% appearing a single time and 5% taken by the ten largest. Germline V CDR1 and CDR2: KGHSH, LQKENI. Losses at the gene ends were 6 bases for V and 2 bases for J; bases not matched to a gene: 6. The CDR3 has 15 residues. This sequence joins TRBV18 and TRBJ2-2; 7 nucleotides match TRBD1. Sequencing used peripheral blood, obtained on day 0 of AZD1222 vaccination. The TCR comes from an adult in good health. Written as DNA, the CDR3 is TGTGCCAGCTCTGCTACAGGGGTAAACACCGGGGAGCTGTTTTTT. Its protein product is CASSATGVNTGELFF.